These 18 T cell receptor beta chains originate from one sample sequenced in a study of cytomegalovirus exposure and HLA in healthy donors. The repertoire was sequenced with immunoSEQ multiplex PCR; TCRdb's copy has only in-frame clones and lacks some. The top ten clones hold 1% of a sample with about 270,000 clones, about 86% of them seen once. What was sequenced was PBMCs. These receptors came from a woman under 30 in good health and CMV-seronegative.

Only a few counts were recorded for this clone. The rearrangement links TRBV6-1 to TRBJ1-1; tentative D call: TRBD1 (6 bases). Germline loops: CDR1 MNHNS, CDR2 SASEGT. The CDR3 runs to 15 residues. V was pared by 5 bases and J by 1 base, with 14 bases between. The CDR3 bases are TGTGCCAGCAGTCCATCGACAGGAGGGAACACTGAAGCTTTCTTT. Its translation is CASSPSTGGNTEAFF.

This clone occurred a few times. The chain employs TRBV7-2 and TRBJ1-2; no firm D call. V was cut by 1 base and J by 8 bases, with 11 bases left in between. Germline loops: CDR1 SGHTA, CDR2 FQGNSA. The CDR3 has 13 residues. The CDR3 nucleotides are TGTGCCAGCAGCTTAGACGGCAATAGCGGCTACACCTTC. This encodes CASSLDGNSGYTF.

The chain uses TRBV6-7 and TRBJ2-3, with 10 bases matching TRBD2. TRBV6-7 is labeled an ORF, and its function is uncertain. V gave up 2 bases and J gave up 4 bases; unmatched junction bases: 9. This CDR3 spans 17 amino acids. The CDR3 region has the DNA TGTGCCAGCAGTTACCCGCCCGGGACTAGCGACCCAGATACGCAGTATTTT. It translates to CASSYPPGTSDPDTQYF.

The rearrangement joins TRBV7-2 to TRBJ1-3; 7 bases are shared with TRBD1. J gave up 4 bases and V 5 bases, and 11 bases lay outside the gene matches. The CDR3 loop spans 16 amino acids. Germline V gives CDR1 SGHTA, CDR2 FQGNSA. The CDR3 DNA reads TGTGCCAGCAGCCGGAATCCGGGACAGTTAGGAAACACCATATATTTT. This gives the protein CASSRNPGQLGNTIYF.

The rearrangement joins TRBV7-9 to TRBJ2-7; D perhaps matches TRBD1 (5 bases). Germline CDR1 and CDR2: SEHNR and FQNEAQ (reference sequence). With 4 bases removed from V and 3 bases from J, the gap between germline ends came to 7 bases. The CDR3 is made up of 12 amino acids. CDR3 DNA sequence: TGTGCCAGCAGCTCCAGGGACTACGAGCAGTACTTC. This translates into CASSSRDYEQYF.

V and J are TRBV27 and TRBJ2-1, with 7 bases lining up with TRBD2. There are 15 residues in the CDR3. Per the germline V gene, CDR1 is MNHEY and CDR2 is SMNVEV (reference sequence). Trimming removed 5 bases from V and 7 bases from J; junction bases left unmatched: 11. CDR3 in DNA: TGTGCCAGCAGTCCTCGACTAGCCGAGAAGAATGAGCAGTTCTTC. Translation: CASSPRLAEKNEQFF.

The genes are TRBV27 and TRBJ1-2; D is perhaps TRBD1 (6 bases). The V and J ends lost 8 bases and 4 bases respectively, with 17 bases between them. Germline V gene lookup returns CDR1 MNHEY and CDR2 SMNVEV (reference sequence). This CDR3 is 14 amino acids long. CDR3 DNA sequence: TGTGCCAGCGGCCCTGTCGACAGGATCTATGGCTACACCTTC. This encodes CASGPVDRIYGYTF.

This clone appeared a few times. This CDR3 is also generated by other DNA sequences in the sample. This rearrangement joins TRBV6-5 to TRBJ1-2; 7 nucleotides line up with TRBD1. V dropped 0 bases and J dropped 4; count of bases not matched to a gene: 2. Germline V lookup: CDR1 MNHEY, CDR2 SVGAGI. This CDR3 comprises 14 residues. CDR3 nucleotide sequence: TGTGCCAGCAGTTACTCGAGGGACAGCTATGGCTACACCTTC. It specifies CASSYSRDSYGYTF.

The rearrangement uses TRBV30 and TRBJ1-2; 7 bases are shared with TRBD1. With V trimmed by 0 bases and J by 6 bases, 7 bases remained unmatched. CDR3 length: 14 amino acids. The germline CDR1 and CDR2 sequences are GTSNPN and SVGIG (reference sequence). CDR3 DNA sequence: TGTGCCTGGAGTGTATACGAGGGGGCGAATGGCTACACCTTC. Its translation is CAWSVYEGANGYTF.

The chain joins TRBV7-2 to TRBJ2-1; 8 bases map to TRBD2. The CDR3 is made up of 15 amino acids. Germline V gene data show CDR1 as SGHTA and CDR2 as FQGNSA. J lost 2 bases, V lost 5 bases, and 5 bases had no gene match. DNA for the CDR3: TGTGCCAGCAGCCCAACTAGCGGAACCTACAATGAGCAGTTCTTC. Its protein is CASSPTSGTYNEQFF.

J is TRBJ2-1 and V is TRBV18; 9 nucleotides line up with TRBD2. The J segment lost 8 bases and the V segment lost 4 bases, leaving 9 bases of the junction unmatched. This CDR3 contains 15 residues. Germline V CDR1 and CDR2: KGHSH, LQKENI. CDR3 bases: TGTGCCAGCTCACAGTCTAGCGGGAAGGGAGATGAGCAGTTCTTC. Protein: CASSQSSGKGDEQFF.

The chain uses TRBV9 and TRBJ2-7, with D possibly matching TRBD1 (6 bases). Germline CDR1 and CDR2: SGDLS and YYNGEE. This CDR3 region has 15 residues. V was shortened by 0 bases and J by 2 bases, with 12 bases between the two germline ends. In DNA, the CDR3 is TGTGCCAGCAGCGTAGCTGCACAGGGCGCCTACGAGCAGTACTTC. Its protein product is CASSVAAQGAYEQYF.

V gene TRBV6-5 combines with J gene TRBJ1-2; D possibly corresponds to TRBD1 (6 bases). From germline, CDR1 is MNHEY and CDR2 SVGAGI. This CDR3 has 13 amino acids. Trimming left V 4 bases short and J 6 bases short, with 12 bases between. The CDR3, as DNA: TGTGCCAGCAGTTTAACAGGGAGAGATGGCTACACCTTC. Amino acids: CASSLTGRDGYTF.

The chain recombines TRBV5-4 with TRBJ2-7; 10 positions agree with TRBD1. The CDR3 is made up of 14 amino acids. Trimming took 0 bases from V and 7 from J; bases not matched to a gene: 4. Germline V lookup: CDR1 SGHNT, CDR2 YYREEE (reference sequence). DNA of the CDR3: TGTGCCAGCAGCTTGGGACAGGGGGCGCTTGAGCAGTACTTC. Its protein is CASSLGQGALEQYF.

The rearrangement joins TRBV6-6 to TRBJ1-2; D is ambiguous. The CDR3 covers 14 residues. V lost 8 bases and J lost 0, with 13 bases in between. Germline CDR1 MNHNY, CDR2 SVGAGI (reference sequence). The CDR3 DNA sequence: TGTGCCAGCTCATCCCCCGGGACTAACTATGGCTACACCTTC. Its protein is CASSSPGTNYGYTF.

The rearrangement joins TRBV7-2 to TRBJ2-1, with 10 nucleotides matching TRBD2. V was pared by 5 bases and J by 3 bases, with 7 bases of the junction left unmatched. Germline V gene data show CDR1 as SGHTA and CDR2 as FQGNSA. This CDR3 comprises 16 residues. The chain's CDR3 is CASSPRLAGNYNEQFF. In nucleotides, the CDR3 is TGTGCCAGCAGCCCCCGACTAGCGGGTAACTACAATGAGCAGTTCTTC.

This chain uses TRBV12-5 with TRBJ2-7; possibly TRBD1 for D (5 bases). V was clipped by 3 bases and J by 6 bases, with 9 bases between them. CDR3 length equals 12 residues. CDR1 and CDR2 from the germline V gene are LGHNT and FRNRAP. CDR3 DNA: TGTGCTAGTGGTTTTCATGGGGCCGAGCAGTACTTC. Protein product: CASGFHGAEQYF.

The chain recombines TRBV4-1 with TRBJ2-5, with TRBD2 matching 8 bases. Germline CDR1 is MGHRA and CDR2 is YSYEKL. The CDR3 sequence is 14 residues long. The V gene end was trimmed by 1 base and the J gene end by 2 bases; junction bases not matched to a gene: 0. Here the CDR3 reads CASSQGGGQETQYF. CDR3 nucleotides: TGCGCCAGCAGCCAAGGCGGGGGGCAAGAGACCCAGTACTTC.